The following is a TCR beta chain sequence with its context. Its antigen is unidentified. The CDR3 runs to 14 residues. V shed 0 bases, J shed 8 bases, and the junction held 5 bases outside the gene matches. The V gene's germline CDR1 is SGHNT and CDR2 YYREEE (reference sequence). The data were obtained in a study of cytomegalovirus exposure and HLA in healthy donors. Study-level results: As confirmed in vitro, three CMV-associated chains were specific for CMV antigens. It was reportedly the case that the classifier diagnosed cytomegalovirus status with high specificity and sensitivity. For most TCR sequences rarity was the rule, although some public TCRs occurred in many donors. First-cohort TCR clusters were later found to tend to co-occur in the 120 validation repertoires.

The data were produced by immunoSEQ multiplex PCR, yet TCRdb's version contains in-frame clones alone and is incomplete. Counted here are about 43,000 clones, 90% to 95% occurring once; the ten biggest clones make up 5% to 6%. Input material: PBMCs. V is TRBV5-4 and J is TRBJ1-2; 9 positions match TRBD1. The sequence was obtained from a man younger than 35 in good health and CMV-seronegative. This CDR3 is CASSLEQGADGYTF. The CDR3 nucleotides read TGTGCCAGCAGCTTGGAACAGGGGGCAGACGGCTACACCTTC. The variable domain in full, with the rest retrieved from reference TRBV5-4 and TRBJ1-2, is ETGVTQSPTHLIKTRGQQVTLRCSSQSGHNTVSWYQQALGQGPQFIFQYYREEENGRGNFPPRFSGLQFPNYSSELNVNALELDDSALYLCASSLEQGADGYTFGSGTRLTVV.